This TCR beta chain was captured by sequencing in a study of cytomegalovirus exposure and HLA in healthy donors. Study-level points and caveats: Most observed TCR sequences were rare, whereas some public TCRs were detected in many donors. CMV serostatus was the sole immune exposure information available. Several of the most significant clusters were apparently associated with common viral pathogens in a later analysis. Upon later analysis, HLA-associated TCR beta chains proved more clonally expanded than other, equally common chains.

Both 60 Vbeta primers and 13 Jbeta primers went into the PCR. Measured with immunoSEQ multiplex PCR; TCRdb has only the in-frame clones, and not every one. The sample gives nearly 95,000 clones, approximately 75% of which show up once; about 3.8% is in the top ten. The germline CDR1 and CDR2 sequences are MDHEN and SYDVKM. The CDR3 is made up of 13 amino acids. Trimming at V came to 6 bases and at J to 6 bases, leaving 5 bases not matched to a gene. For this clone: The antigen remains undetermined.

The chain couples TRBV28 to TRBJ1-2; 9 nucleotides line up with TRBD1. This clonotype was sampled from a woman aged 40 to 50 in good health and CMV-seronegative. The sequencing input was PBMCs. Here the CDR3 reads CASRTGGEHGYTF. The DNA of the CDR3 is TGTGCCAGCAGAACAGGGGGCGAACATGGCTACACCTTC.